The source of this TCR beta chain is a study of blood T cell repertoires in COVID-19. Overall study context: Samples taken during acute and convalescent COVID-19 were collected in the United States, Italy and Spain. PBMCs, B-cell-depleted T cells, or T cells provided the cDNA or gDNA that made up the material.

Original methodology: Reference gene primer amplification gave estimated nucleated cell counts. TCRdb keeps only in-frame clones here, not all; method: immunoSEQ multiplex PCR. The V and J calls and clone size are taken from that table; D and trimming were inferred from the DNA. The sample consists of 160,000 or so clones, approximately 91% of them appearing once. This CDR3 contains 13 residues. CDR1 is WSHSY and CDR2 is SAAADI in the germline V gene. V lost 5 bases to trimming and J lost 3 bases, with 11 bases between them. Sample: peripheral blood. The chain employs TRBV10-2 and TRBJ2-7, with D maybe TRBD2 (6 bases). The TCR sequence derives from a man younger than 35 with acute or convalescent COVID-19. In DNA form, the CDR3 reads TGCGCCAGCAGTACTGGGACTTACTACGAGCAGTACTTC. Encoded protein: CASSTGTYYEQYF.